The following is a TCR beta chain sequence with its context. What it binds is unknown. The data are from a study of T cells after yellow fever vaccination. In TCRdb, the 5' RACE reads were re-called with MiXCR into one record per CDR3 protein. The repertoire includes 450,000 to 600,000 distinct CDR3 sequences, around an eighth of them detected once, and roughly 13% sits in the top ten. This CDR3 contains 14 residues. Germline V gives CDR1 DFQATT, CDR2 SNEGSKA (reference sequence). The V gene lost 0 bases and the J gene lost 3 bases, with 11 bases spanning the gap. Overall study findings and caveats: The CD4 and CD8 compartments had a small share of their clonotypes in common. The booster saw the reappearance of most primary-vaccination clones (approximately 96% CD4, around 88% CD8).

The receptor's source is a man aged 25 to 40 who received the YFV17D yellow fever vaccine. The chain has TRBV20-1 and TRBJ1-2, with D tentatively TRBD1 (5 bases). This specimen consisted of PBMCs, obtained on the day of the yellow fever booster vaccination. DNA of the CDR3: TGCAGTGCTAGAGAAGAGGGGCGATACTATGGCTACACCTTC. Translated, it gives CSAREEGRYYGYTF.